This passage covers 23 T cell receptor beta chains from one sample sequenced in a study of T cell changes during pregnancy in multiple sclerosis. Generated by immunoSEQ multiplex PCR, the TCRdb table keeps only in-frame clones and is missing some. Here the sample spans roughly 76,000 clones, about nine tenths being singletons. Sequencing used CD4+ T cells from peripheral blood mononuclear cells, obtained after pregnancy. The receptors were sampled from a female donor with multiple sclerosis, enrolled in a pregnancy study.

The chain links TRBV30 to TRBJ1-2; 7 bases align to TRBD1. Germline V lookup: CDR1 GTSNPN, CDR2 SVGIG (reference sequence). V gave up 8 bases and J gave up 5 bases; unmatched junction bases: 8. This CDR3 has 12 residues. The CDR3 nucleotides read TGTGCCCTCTTACAGGGGTGGTATGGCTACACCTTC. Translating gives CALLQGWYGYTF.

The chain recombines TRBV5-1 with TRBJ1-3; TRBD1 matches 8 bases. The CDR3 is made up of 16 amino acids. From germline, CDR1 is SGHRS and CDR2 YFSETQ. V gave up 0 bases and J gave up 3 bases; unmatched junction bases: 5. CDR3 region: CASSLAGQGLGNTIYF. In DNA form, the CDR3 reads TGCGCCAGCAGCTTGGCCGGACAGGGCCTTGGAAACACCATATATTTT.

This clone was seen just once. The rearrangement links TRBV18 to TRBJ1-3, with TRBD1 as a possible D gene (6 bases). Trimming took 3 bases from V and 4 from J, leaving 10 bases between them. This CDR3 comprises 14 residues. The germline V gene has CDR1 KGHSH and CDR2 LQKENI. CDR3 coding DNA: TGTGCCAGCTCACCTGTAGACAGGGGAAACACCATATATTTT. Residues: CASSPVDRGNTIYF.

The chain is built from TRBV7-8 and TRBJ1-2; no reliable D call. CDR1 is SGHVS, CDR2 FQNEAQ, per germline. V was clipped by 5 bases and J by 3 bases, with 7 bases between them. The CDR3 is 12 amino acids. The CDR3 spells CASSPYDYGYTF. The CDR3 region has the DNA TGTGCCAGCAGCCCCTACGACTATGGCTACACCTTC.

For the CDR3, the DNA is TGTGCCAGCCGAGGGGGGGCCAACGTCCTGACTTTC. This gives the protein CASRGGANVLTF. The chain couples TRBV18 to TRBJ2-6, with a tentative D call TRBD2 (5 bases). Trimming took 8 bases from V and 4 from J, leaving 6 bases between them. Germline values: CDR1 KGHSH, CDR2 LQKENI. The CDR3 length is 12 residues.

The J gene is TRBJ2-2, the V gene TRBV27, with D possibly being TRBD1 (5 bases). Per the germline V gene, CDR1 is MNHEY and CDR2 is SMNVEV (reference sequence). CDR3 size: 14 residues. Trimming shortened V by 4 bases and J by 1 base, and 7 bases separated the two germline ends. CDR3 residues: CASSWQGNTGELFF. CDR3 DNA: TGTGCCAGCAGTTGGCAGGGGAACACCGGGGAGCTGTTTTTT.

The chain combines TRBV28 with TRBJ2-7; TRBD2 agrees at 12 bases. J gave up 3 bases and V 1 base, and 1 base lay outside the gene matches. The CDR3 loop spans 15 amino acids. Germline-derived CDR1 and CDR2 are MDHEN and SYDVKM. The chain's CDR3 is CASSLSGLAGYEQYF. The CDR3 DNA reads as TGTGCCAGCAGTTTATCGGGACTAGCGGGCTACGAGCAGTACTTC.

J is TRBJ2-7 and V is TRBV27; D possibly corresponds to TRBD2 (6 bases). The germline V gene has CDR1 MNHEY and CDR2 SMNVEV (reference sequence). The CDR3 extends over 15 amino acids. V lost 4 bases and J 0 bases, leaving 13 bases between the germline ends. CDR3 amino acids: CASSSGRGSSYEQYF. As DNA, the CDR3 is TGTGCCAGCAGTTCGGGACGGGGGAGCTCCTACGAGCAGTACTTC.

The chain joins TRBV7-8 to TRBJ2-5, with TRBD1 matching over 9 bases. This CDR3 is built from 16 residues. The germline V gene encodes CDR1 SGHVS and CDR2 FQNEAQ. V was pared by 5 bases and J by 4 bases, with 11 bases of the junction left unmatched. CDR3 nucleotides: TGTGCCAGCAGCCCACAGGGGGCTTCCGCGGTAGAGACCCAGTACTTC. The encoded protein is CASSPQGASAVETQYF. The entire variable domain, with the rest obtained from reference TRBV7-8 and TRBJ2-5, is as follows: GAGVSQSPRYKVAKRGQDVALRCDPISGHVSLFWYQQALGQGPEFLTYFQNEAQLDKSGLPSDRFFAERPEGSVSTLKIQRTQQEDSAVYLCASSPQGASAVETQYFGPGTRLLVL.

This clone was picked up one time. The CDR3 sequence: CASSLVSSGETDTQYF. As DNA, the CDR3 is TGCGCCAGCAGCTTGGTGTCCAGCGGCGAAACAGATACGCAGTATTTT. The chain recombines TRBV5-1 with TRBJ2-3; D possibly corresponds to TRBD2 (5 bases). The germline V gene encodes CDR1 SGHRS and CDR2 YFSETQ. V dropped 0 bases and J dropped 3 bases, with 14 bases sitting between them. The CDR3 extends over 16 amino acids.

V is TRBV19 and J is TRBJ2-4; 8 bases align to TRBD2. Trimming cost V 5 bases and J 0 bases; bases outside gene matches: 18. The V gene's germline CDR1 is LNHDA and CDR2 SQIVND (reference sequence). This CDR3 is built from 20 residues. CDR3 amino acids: CASSSKSGSAPLVAKNIQYF. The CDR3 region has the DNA TGTGCCAGTAGTTCGAAAAGCGGGAGTGCTCCCCTCGTAGCCAAAAACATTCAGTACTTC. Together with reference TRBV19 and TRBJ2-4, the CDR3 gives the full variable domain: DGGITQSPKYLFRKEGQNVTLSCEQNLNHDAMYWYRQDPGQGLRLIYYSQIVNDFQKGDIAEGYSVSREKKESFPLTVTSAQKNPTAFYLCASSSKSGSAPLVAKNIQYFGAGTRLSVL.

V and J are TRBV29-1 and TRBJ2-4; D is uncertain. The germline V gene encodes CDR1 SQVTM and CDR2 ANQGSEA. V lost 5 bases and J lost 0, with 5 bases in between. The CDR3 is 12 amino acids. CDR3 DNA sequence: TGCAGCGTTTCAGAAGCCAAAAACATTCAGTACTTC. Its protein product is CSVSEAKNIQYF. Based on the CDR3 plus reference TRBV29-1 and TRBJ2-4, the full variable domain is SAVISQKPSRDICQRGTSLTIQCQVDSQVTMMFWYRQQPGQSLTLIATANQGSEATYESGFVIDKFPISRPNLTFSTLTVSNMSPEDSSIYLCSVSEAKNIQYFGAGTRLSVL.

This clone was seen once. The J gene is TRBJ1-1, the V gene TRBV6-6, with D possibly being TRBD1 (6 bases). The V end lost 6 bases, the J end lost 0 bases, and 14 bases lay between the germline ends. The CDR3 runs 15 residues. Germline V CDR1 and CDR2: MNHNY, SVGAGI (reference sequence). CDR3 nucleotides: TGTGCCAGCAGAGAACAGGGTTTGGTGAACACTGAAGCTTTCTTT. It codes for CASREQGLVNTEAFF.

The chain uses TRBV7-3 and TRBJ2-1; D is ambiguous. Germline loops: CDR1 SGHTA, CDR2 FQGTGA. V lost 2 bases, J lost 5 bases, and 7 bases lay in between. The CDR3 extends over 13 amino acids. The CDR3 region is CASSLGANNEQFF. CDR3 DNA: TGTGCCAGCAGCTTAGGAGCGAACAATGAGCAGTTCTTC.

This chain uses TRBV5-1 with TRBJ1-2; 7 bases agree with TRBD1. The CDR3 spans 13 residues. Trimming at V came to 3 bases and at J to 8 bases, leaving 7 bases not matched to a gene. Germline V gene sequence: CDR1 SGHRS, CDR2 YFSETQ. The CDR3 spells CASSSLTGSGYTF. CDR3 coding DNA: TGCGCCAGCAGCTCCTTGACAGGGAGCGGCTACACCTTC.

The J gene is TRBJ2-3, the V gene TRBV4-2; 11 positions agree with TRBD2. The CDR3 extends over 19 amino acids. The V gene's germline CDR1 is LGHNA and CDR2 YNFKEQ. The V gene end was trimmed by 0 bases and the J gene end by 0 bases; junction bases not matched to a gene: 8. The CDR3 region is CASSQESPGLAASTDTQYF. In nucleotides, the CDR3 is TGTGCCAGCAGCCAAGAAAGCCCGGGACTAGCGGCTAGCACAGATACGCAGTATTTT.

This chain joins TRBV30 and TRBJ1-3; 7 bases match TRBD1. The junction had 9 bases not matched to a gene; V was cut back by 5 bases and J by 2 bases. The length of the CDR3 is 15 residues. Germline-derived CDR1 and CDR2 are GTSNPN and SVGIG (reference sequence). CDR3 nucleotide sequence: TGTGCCTGGGCTCATCACAGGGGAGCTGGAAACACCATATATTTT. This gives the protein CAWAHHRGAGNTIYF.

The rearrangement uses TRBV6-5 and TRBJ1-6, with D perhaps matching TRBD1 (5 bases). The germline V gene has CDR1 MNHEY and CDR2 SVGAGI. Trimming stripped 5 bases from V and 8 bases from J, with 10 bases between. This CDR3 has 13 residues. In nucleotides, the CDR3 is TGTGCCAGCAGTACGGGGGGAGATTCACCCCTCCACTTT. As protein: CASSTGGDSPLHF.

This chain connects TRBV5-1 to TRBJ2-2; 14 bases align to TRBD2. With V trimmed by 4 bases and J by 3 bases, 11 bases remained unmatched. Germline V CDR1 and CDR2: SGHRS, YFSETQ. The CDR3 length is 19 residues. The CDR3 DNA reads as TGCGCCAGCAGCCTACCGGGACTAGCGGGAGTAGTGTACACCGGGGAGCTGTTTTTT. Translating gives CASSLPGLAGVVYTGELFF. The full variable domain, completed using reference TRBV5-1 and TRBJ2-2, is KAGVTQTPRYLIKTRGQQVTLSCSPISGHRSVSWYQQTPGQGLQFLFEYFSETQRNKGNFPGRFSGRQFSNSRSEMNVSTLELGDSALYLCASSLPGLAGVVYTGELFFGEGSRLTVL.

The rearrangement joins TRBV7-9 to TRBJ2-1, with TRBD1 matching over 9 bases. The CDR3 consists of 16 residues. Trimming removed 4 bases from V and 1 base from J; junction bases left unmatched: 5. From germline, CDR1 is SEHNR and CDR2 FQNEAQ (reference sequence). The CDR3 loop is CASSSPTGGSYNEQFF. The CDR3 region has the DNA TGTGCCAGCAGCTCCCCGACAGGGGGATCCTACAATGAGCAGTTCTTC.

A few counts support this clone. The CDR3 bases are TGTGCCAGCAGCCAAGTGGAACTAGCGGGGGCCTCCTACAATGAGCAGTTCTTC. Translation: CASSQVELAGASYNEQFF. The chain joins TRBV4-2 to TRBJ2-1; 11 nucleotides line up with TRBD2. The CDR3 totals 18 residues. Trimming took 1 base from V and 0 from J; bases not matched to a gene: 5. The germline V gene encodes CDR1 LGHNA and CDR2 YNFKEQ.

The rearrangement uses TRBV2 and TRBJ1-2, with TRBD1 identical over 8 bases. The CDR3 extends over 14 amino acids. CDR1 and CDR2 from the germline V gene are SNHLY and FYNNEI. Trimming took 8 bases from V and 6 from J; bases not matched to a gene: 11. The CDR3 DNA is TGTGCCAGCCGCCGCTTGACAGGGGCCGATGGCTACACCTTC. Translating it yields CASRRLTGADGYTF. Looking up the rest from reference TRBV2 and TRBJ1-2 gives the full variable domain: EPEVTQTPSHQVTQMGQEVILRCVPISNHLYFYWYRQILGQKVEFLVSFYNNEISEKSEIFDDQFSVERPDGSNFTLKIRSTKLEDSAMYFCASRRLTGADGYTFGSGTRLTVV.

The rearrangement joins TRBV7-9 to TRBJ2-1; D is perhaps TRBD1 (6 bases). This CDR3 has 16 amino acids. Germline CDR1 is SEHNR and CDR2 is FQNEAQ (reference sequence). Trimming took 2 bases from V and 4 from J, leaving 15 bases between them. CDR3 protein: CASSLRPSTGYNEQFF. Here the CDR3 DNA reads TGTGCCAGCAGCTTACGCCCCTCCACAGGGTACAATGAGCAGTTCTTC.